This T cell receptor (beta chain) stems from a study of blood T cells in healthy people across ages. Findings and caveats of the study: Long-lived donors exceeded aged donors in naive CD4+ cells and diversity.

The germline V gene has CDR1 MNHNY and CDR2 SVGAGI (reference sequence). The CDR3 loop spans 15 amino acids. Extraction of total RNA produced a minimum of 5.5 micrograms from each sample. The use of a sample-barcoded 5' primer and a J-beta primer mix characterized a second PCR of roughly 7 to 11 cycles. Each CDR3 protein gets one entry after TCRdb re-called the 5' RACE reads with MiXCR. The table records over 1.5 million distinct CDR3 sequences, about 49% of them present only once. Concerning this clonotype itself: Its antigen is as yet unknown.

This chain connects TRBV6-6 to TRBJ2-7, with D possibly matching TRBD2 (5 bases). The J call may be in error: the DNA end matches TRBJ2-5 better. Sequencing was carried out using blood. This TCR was sampled from a woman in her forties in good health. CDR3 region: CASSYPRGLEETQYF. CDR3 DNA sequence: TGTGCCAGCAGCTACCCGCGAGGGCTAGAAGAGACCCAGTACTTC.